This TCR beta chain was observed in a study of blood T cell repertoires in COVID-19. At the level of the study: The origin of the acute and convalescent COVID-19 samples was the United States, Italy and Spain. T cells, B-cell-depleted T cells, or PBMCs provided the cDNA or gDNA that served as material.

Trimming stripped 1 base from V and 5 bases from J, with 11 bases between. Per germline, CDR1 LGHDT and CDR2 YNNKEL (reference sequence). CDR3 length: 14 residues. Per the authors' pipeline: Scientists estimated how many nucleated cells there were by amplifying reference gene primers. The assay was immunoSEQ multiplex PCR, and TCRdb's table has in-frame clones only and misses some. The V and J calls and clone size are taken from that table; D and trimming were inferred from the DNA. The table has about 230,000 clones, 83% seen once. The gene calls are TRBV3-1 (or the pseudogene TRBV3-2) and TRBJ2-5, with a possible D match to TRBD2 (5 bases). The sequence came from a woman aged 70-85 years with active or convalescent COVID-19. The sample comprised peripheral blood. The CDR3 DNA sequence: TGTGCCAGCAGCCAAGGGCGGGTACGTGAGACCCAGTACTTC. Its translation: CASSQGRVRETQYF.